This T cell receptor (beta chain) comes out of a study of OX40 agonist ivuxolimab in advanced cancers. The wider study: Hepatocellular carcinoma, melanoma, renal cell or head and neck cancer occurred in dose-escalation patients.

Clones were sequenced by immunoSEQ multiplex PCR, and TCRdb holds only the in-frame ones, with some missing. The table includes 58,000 or so clones, roughly nine tenths detected once. A remark on this clone: Its antigen is as yet unknown.

Study-wide points: At doses 0.1 to 3.0 mg/kg, CD4+ and CD8+ clones expanded.

This CDR3 spans 18 amino acids. Per germline, CDR1 KGHSH and CDR2 LQKENI. V was shortened by 3 bases and J by 0 bases, with 17 bases between the two germline ends. The sample consisted of CD4+ or CD8+ T cells sorted from blood, taken in a trial of the OX40 agonist ivuxolimab. The chain recombines TRBV18 with TRBJ2-2; a possible D gene is TRBD2 (6 bases). This TCR was recovered from an adult with an advanced solid tumor such as melanoma, head and neck, liver or kidney cancer. The CDR3 spells CASSPIRTGGTNTGELFF. In DNA, the CDR3 is TGTGCCAGCTCACCCATCCGGACGGGCGGGACGAACACCGGGGAGCTGTTTTTT.